The T cell receptor beta chain under discussion was sequenced for a study of T cell repertoires in cytomegalovirus infection. In the study overall: Public TCR beta signatures indicated both CMV infection and matching HLA type.

TCRdb re-analysed the reads in MiXCR, keeping a single row per CDR3 protein. The sample records around 240,000 distinct CDR3 sequences, roughly 23% being singletons. Study-wide results and caveats: People with CMV and the relevant HLA were identified by cumulative public TCR beta family frequency. The ex vivo response showed dominance by HLA-C-restricted CMV-specific TCR beta clonotypes.

The CDR3 covers 18 residues. V lost 3 bases and J lost 2; bases outside the gene matches: 8. Germline lookup yields CDR1 SGHDT and CDR2 YYEEEE. This clonotype was seen a handful of times. Its antigen remains unknown. Material: CD8+ T cells from PBMCs. The rearrangement uses TRBV5-6 and TRBJ2-1; TRBD2 matches at 13 bases. The receptor comes from a human donor in good health (CMV status not recorded). Some clones in this sample may be carry-over from other donors' samples. In DNA form, the CDR3 reads TGTGCCAGCAGCTCCCTGACTAGCGGGGGGAAGACCTACAATGAGCAGTTCTTC. Protein: CASSSLTSGGKTYNEQFF.